Presented here are 18 T cell receptor beta chains from one specimen sequenced in a study of beta chain features in type 1 diabetes. Expressed TCRB transcripts were sequenced, since all the RNA that had been isolated was reverse transcribed. Measured with immunoSEQ multiplex PCR; TCRdb has only the in-frame clones, and not every one. In the table there are under 500,000 clones, approximately 28% of which are singletons. The sample consisted of naive CD4+ T cells from blood. These receptors came from a man younger than 30 in good health.

This clone was found a few times. V gene TRBV4-2 combines with J gene TRBJ1-5; D gene unclear. CDR1 and CDR2 (germline): LGHNA, YNFKEQ. V was trimmed by 0 bases and J by 5 bases, leaving 5 bases between them. The CDR3 runs 13 residues. CDR3 sequence reads: CASSQEAYQPQHF. The CDR3 nucleotides are TGTGCCAGCAGCCAAGAAGCTTATCAGCCCCAGCATTTT.

This clone turned up a few times. The rearrangement joins TRBV30 to TRBJ2-3; D is possibly TRBD1 or TRBD2 (5 bases each). The CDR3 spans 14 residues. The V end lost 4 bases, the J end lost 1 base, and 12 bases lay between the germline ends. CDR1 is GTSNPN, CDR2 SVGIG, per germline (reference sequence). As DNA, the CDR3 is TGTGCCTGGACCCGGGGCGGGCGCACAGATACGCAGTATTTT. Protein: CAWTRGGRTDTQYF.

This clone has only a few counts. The CDR3 nucleotides read TGTGCCAGCAGCCCAACAATACAGGCAACTAATGAAAAACTGTTTTTT. Its protein is CASSPTIQATNEKLFF. J is TRBJ1-4 and V is TRBV7-9; a weak D match, TRBD1 (5 bases). Trimming pared 5 bases from V and 0 bases from J, leaving 13 bases between. The CDR3 extends over 16 amino acids. CDR1 is SEHNR and CDR2 is FQNEAQ in the germline V gene (reference sequence).

This clone was observed a single time. This chain connects TRBV19 to TRBJ2-1, with a weak D call TRBD1 (6 bases). Germline CDR1 LNHDA, CDR2 SQIVND (reference sequence). The CDR3 extends over 15 amino acids. V was trimmed by 5 bases and J by 3 bases, leaving 14 bases between them. The CDR3 DNA sequence: TGTGCCAGTAGTGCAGGGGTAGTAAGCTACAATGAGCAGTTCTTC. This sequence encodes CASSAGVVSYNEQFF.

The sample holds one count of this clone. The chain uses TRBV19 and TRBJ2-1; the D gene is possibly TRBD2 (5 bases). CDR1 and CDR2 from the germline V gene are LNHDA and SQIVND (reference sequence). The CDR3 is 16 residues long. V was clipped by 10 bases and J by 4 bases, with 23 bases between them. CDR3 nucleotide sequence: TGTGCCACCACTCCTCGAATAGCGTATTCGTACAATGAGCAGTTCTTC. Translation gives CATTPRIAYSYNEQFF.

A few counts support this clone. Other DNA sequences in the sample encode the same CDR3. This chain uses TRBV7-2 with TRBJ2-3, with D maybe TRBD1 (5 bases). This CDR3 is built from 15 residues. The V end lost 1 base, the J end lost 1 base, and 9 bases lay between the germline ends. Germline-derived CDR1 and CDR2 are SGHTA and FQGNSA. In nucleotides, the CDR3 is TGTGCCAGCAGCTTAGGTGGGGCGGGCACAGATACGCAGTATTTT. It specifies CASSLGGAGTDTQYF.

This clone was picked up a small number of times. This chain connects TRBV29-1 to TRBJ1-5, with D uncertain. In germline, CDR1 is SQVTM, CDR2 ANQGSEA. The CDR3 has 15 residues. V was cut by 6 bases and J by 4 bases, with 19 bases left in between. The DNA of the CDR3 is TGCAGCGTCGCCGAAGGTAGAGGGCCAAATCAGCCCCAGCATTTT. Amino acid sequence: CSVAEGRGPNQPQHF.

The DNA of the CDR3 is TGTGCCATCGCGGGTTCCTACGAGCAGTACTTC. This codes for CAIAGSYEQYF. The V gene is TRBV10-3, the J gene TRBJ2-7, with D maybe TRBD2 (5 bases). This CDR3 has 11 residues. Germline CDR1 ENHRY, CDR2 SYGVKD. Between the trimmed V and J ends, which lost 8 bases and 1 base, there was a span of 6 bases.

V and J are TRBV30 and TRBJ1-5, with 7 bases identical to TRBD1. In germline, CDR1 is GTSNPN, CDR2 SVGIG (reference sequence). The CDR3 has 13 amino acids. V was pared by 3 bases and J by 6 bases, with 5 bases of the junction left unmatched. CDR3 bases: TGTGCCTGGAGACAGGGGCCCGGTCAGCCCCAGCATTTT. It encodes CAWRQGPGQPQHF.

In this sample, this clone turned up a few times. The chain carries TRBV30 and TRBJ2-7, with D perhaps matching TRBD1 (6 bases). This CDR3 is built from 13 residues. Trimming left V 2 bases short and J 7 bases short, with 15 bases between. Germline loops: CDR1 GTSNPN, CDR2 SVGIG (reference sequence). The CDR3 here is CAWSLQGPGEQYF. CDR3 bases: TGTGCCTGGAGTTTACAGGGTCCGGGGGAGCAGTACTTC.

Concerning this clone itself: The same CDR3 arises from other DNA sequences in this sample as well. The V call is TRBV30, the J call TRBJ1-1; the D is unclear. V lost 0 bases and J lost 6, with 5 bases in between. Germline V lookup: CDR1 GTSNPN, CDR2 SVGIG (reference sequence). The CDR3 spans 11 residues. This chain's CDR3 is CAWSVAAEAFF. The CDR3 coding sequence is TGTGCCTGGAGTGTTGCAGCTGAAGCTTTCTTT. The full variable domain, completed using reference TRBV30 and TRBJ1-1, is SQTIHQWPATLVQPVGSPLSLECTVEGTSNPNLYWYRQAAGRGLQLLFYSVGIGQISSEVPQNLSASRPQDRQFILSSKKLLLSDSGFYLCAWSVAAEAFFGQGTRLTVV.

The table lists this clone with a few counts. V and J are TRBV30 and TRBJ2-1, with D hard to call. The V gene's germline CDR1 is GTSNPN and CDR2 SVGIG (reference sequence). V lost 0 bases to trimming and J lost 6 bases, with 12 bases between them. There are 14 residues in the CDR3. CDR3 region: CAWSVLMETNEQFF. CDR3 in DNA: TGTGCCTGGAGTGTACTAATGGAAACCAATGAGCAGTTCTTC.

This clone was seen more than once but under ten times. The chain recombines TRBV7-2 with TRBJ2-7; D not certain. Per the germline V gene, CDR1 is SGHTA and CDR2 is FQGNSA. V lost 1 base to trimming and J lost 3 bases, with 10 bases between them. The CDR3 extends over 14 amino acids. The CDR3 sequence is CASSLVSLGYEQYF. In DNA, the CDR3 is TGTGCCAGCAGCTTAGTTAGCCTCGGCTACGAGCAGTACTTC.

The CDR3 region is CASSSQGGLGEQYF. The CDR3 coding sequence is TGTGCCAGCAGCTCCCAGGGTGGACTAGGCGAGCAGTACTTC. The chain joins TRBV7-2 to TRBJ2-7; TRBD2 aligns across 7 bases. CDR1 is SGHTA and CDR2 is FQGNSA in the germline V gene. The CDR3 length is 14 residues. With 4 bases clipped from V and 6 bases from J, the junction kept 9 bases outside the gene matches.

This clone was counted only a few times. This sequence joins TRBV28 and TRBJ2-5; 9 positions agree with TRBD1. This CDR3 has 15 residues. In germline, CDR1 is MDHEN, CDR2 SYDVKM. The V and J ends lost 5 bases and 4 bases, in that order; junction bases with no gene match: 8. The CDR3 DNA is TGTGCCAGCAGTGGAGCCGGGACAGGGAGAGAGACCCAGTACTTC. Amino acids: CASSGAGTGRETQYF.

This rearrangement joins TRBV28 to TRBJ2-7; the match to TRBD2 covers 8 bases. The V segment lost 5 bases and the J segment 5 bases; nucleotides outside the gene matches: 2. The V gene's germline CDR1 is MDHEN and CDR2 SYDVKM. The CDR3 extends over 12 amino acids. CDR3 sequence reads: CASSLLADEQYF. DNA of the CDR3: TGTGCCAGCAGTCTACTAGCGGACGAGCAGTACTTC.

Comment on this clone: Other nucleotide sequences from this sample produce the same CDR3. The chain joins TRBV9 to TRBJ2-5; D may be TRBD1 or TRBD2 (6 bases each). Germline lookup yields CDR1 SGDLS and CDR2 YYNGEE. The ends were cut back, 0 bases at V and 4 bases at J, with 7 bases in the middle. The CDR3 length is 13 residues. CDR3 nucleotide sequence: TGTGCCAGCAGCGTAGCGGGGGCAGAGACCCAGTACTTC. Translation: CASSVAGAETQYF.

The chain uses TRBV5-6 and TRBJ2-6; 7 bases match TRBD1. Germline CDR1 is SGHDT and CDR2 is YYEEEE. With 2 bases clipped from V and 0 bases from J, the junction kept 5 bases outside the gene matches. This CDR3 is 17 amino acids long. This CDR3 reads CASSFRTGSSGANVLTF. The CDR3 nucleotides read TGTGCCAGCAGCTTTCGGACAGGCAGCTCTGGGGCCAACGTCCTGACTTTC.